These 26 T cell receptor beta chains were all obtained from the same sample, sequenced in a study of OX40 agonist ivuxolimab in advanced cancers. The table came from immunoSEQ multiplex PCR; TCRdb's copy has only in-frame clones and leaves some out. Of tens of thousands of clones in the sample, approximately 90% were seen once. Material: CD4+ or CD8+ T cells sorted from blood, obtained in a trial of the OX40 agonist ivuxolimab. The receptors derive from an adult with an advanced solid tumor such as melanoma, head and neck, liver or kidney cancer.

The chain uses TRBV15 and TRBJ2-7; D might be TRBD1 (5 bases). The germline gives CDR1 LNHNV, CDR2 YYDKDF (reference sequence). The V end lost 0 bases, the J end lost 1 base, and 13 bases lay between the germline ends. This CDR3 is built from 16 residues. The CDR3: CATSREDRTVSYEQYF. Written as DNA, the CDR3 is TGTGCCACCAGCAGAGAAGACAGAACCGTTTCCTACGAGCAGTACTTC.

This clone came up a few times. The rearrangement uses TRBV9 and TRBJ2-2, with D tentatively TRBD2 (5 bases). Germline V gene lookup returns CDR1 SGDLS and CDR2 YYNGEE. The CDR3 runs to 14 residues. V gave up 7 bases and J gave up 2 bases, with 12 bases separating them. The CDR3 reads CASEEEANTGELFF. For the CDR3, the DNA is TGTGCCAGCGAGGAGGAAGCTAACACCGGGGAGCTGTTTTTT.

The rearrangement joins TRBV30 to TRBJ2-5, with 9 bases that match TRBD2. CDR1 GTSNPN and CDR2 SVGIG come from the germline V gene (reference sequence). CDR3 length: 13 residues. Unmatched junction bases numbered 1, after V lost 1 base and J lost 4 bases. The CDR3 bases are TGTGCCTGGAGTGGGGGACTAGCAGAGACCCAGTACTTC. It specifies CAWSGGLAETQYF.

This chain uses TRBV2 with TRBJ1-6; D may be TRBD1 (6 bases). Trimming shortened V by 9 bases and J by 8 bases, and 23 bases separated the two germline ends. The CDR3 has 16 residues. Germline V lookup: CDR1 SNHLY, CDR2 FYNNEI. CDR3 sequence (DNA): TGTGCCAGATCCCTCGCGGGACAACCAGCAGATTCACCCCTCCACTTT. Residues: CARSLAGQPADSPLHF.

In this sample, this clone turned up once. The chain has TRBV27 and TRBJ1-2; D not certain. The V gene lost 5 bases and the J gene lost 2 bases, with 12 bases spanning the gap. This CDR3 region has 14 residues. Germline loops: CDR1 MNHEY, CDR2 SMNVEV (reference sequence). DNA for the CDR3: TGTGCCAGCAGTCCTTTAACGGGGAACTATGGCTACACCTTC. Residues: CASSPLTGNYGYTF.

The chain uses TRBV18 and TRBJ2-5; D gene ambiguous. The germline V gene has CDR1 KGHSH and CDR2 LQKENI. The length of the CDR3 is 11 residues. V was pared by 5 bases and J by 1 base, with 2 bases between. In nucleotides, the CDR3 is TGTGCCAGCTCATTCCAAGAGACCCAGTACTTC. Translated, it gives CASSFQETQYF.

The CDR3 DNA reads as TGTGCCAGCTCACCCCCCGGACTATCCTTCGCCTACGAGCAGTACTTC. It specifies CASSPPGLSFAYEQYF. The chain recombines TRBV18 with TRBJ2-7; D is perhaps TRBD2 (6 bases). CDR1 and CDR2 from the germline V gene are KGHSH and LQKENI. Trimming stripped 3 bases from V and 2 bases from J, with 17 bases between. CDR3 length: 16 residues.

The chain recombines TRBV11-3 with TRBJ2-7; D perhaps matches TRBD1 (7 bases). The CDR3 totals 17 residues. Germline CDR1 is SGHNT and CDR2 is YENEEA. V lost 4 bases, J lost 3 bases, and 22 bases lay in between. CDR3 nucleotides: TGTGCCAGCAGCTCCCTCCAAGGGGGCGGGACCGTCTACGAGCAGTACTTC. As protein: CASSSLQGGGTVYEQYF.

The V call is TRBV14, the J call TRBJ1-6; no clear D. The V gene lost 4 bases and the J gene lost 5 bases, with 15 bases spanning the gap. This CDR3 is built from 16 residues. CDR1 and CDR2 (germline): SGHDN, FVKESK. The CDR3 protein is CASSPAISLDNSPLHF. The DNA of the CDR3 is TGTGCCAGCAGCCCCGCTATATCGTTGGATAATTCACCCCTCCACTTT.

The chain has TRBV11-2 and TRBJ2-5; D unresolved. Germline lookup yields CDR1 SGHAT and CDR2 FQNNGV. CDR3 length: 14 amino acids. Trimming pared 1 base from V and 5 bases from J, leaving 11 bases between. CDR3: CASSLVVSRETQYF. For the CDR3, the DNA is TGTGCCAGCAGCTTAGTAGTTAGTAGGGAGACCCAGTACTTC.

The J gene is TRBJ2-5, the V gene TRBV6-5, with D unclear. Per the germline V gene, CDR1 is MNHEY and CDR2 is SVGAGI. The CDR3 sequence is 14 residues long. V lost 0 bases to trimming and J lost 1 base, with 6 bases between them. The CDR3 DNA reads as TGTGCCAGCAGTTACTCTCTGGGCCAAGAGACCCAGTACTTC. Protein: CASSYSLGQETQYF.

The chain is built from TRBV7-7 and TRBJ2-3, with D maybe TRBD2 (6 bases). The length of the CDR3 is 15 residues. In germline, CDR1 is SSHAT, CDR2 FNYEAQ (reference sequence). V lost 5 bases, J lost 7 bases, and 19 bases lay in between. For the CDR3, the DNA is TGTGCCAGCAGCCCAGGGCGGGGCCCTCAACATACGCAGTATTTT. It translates to CASSPGRGPQHTQYF.

This clone was seen once. V usage is TRBV9 and J usage is TRBJ2-3, with 12 bases matching TRBD2. The CDR3 is 17 residues long. Germline CDR1 and CDR2: SGDLS and YYNGEE. Trimming cost V 0 bases and J 5 bases; bases outside gene matches: 7. The CDR3 DNA reads as TGTGCCAGCAGCGTAGGGGCTAGCGGGAGGGCCGGAGATACGCAGTATTTT. It encodes CASSVGASGRAGDTQYF.

The chain is built from TRBV7-2 and TRBJ2-2; D is undetermined. Germline CDR1 reads SGHTA; CDR2 reads FQGNSA. This CDR3 comprises 15 residues. Trimming stripped 5 bases from V and 4 bases from J, with 14 bases between. CDR3 nucleotides: TGTGCCAGCAGCCAAATGACCCAGCCCACCGGGGAGCTGTTTTTT. Amino acid sequence: CASSQMTQPTGELFF.

The V call is TRBV2, the J call TRBJ2-2; D not certain. V lost 2 bases to trimming and J lost 8 bases, with 9 bases between them. CDR1 and CDR2 (germline): SNHLY, FYNNEI. The CDR3 extends over 13 amino acids. CDR3 coding DNA: TGTGCCAGCAGTGAACGAGGATGGGGGGAGCTGTTTTTT. Encoded protein: CASSERGWGELFF.

This chain uses TRBV19 with TRBJ1-5, with 11 nucleotides matching TRBD1. This CDR3 is 18 amino acids long. From germline, CDR1 is LNHDA and CDR2 SQIVND (reference sequence). After removal of 0 bases from V and 5 bases from J, the junction contained 9 bases not matched to a gene. DNA for the CDR3: TGTGCCAGTAGTATAGATCTATGGGGGACAGGGGGATATCAGCCCCAGCATTTT. Amino acid sequence: CASSIDLWGTGGYQPQHF.

Only one count was recorded for this clone. The chain couples TRBV7-2 to TRBJ2-3; possibly TRBD2 for D (6 bases). The CDR3 is 16 amino acids. Germline V gene lookup returns CDR1 SGHTA and CDR2 FQGNSA. Trimming took 5 bases from V and 5 from J, leaving 20 bases between them. CDR3 DNA sequence: TGTGCCAGCAGCCAAACTAGCTCCCTTCCCCTAGATACGCAGTATTTT. Its translation: CASSQTSSLPLDTQYF. Full variable domain (outside the CDR3, taken from reference TRBV7-2 and TRBJ2-3): GAGVSQSPSNKVTEKGKDVELRCDPISGHTALYWYRQSLGQGLEFLIYFQGNSAPDKSGLPSDRFSAERTGGSVSTLTIQRTQQEDSAVYLCASSQTSSLPLDTQYFGPGTRLTVL.

This chain links TRBV19 with TRBJ2-6; the D is unclear. Per the germline V gene, CDR1 is LNHDA and CDR2 is SQIVND (reference sequence). Trimming left V 3 bases short and J 0 bases short, with 6 bases between. This CDR3 region has 15 residues. The DNA of the CDR3 is TGTGCCAGTAGTATGTGGGCCTCTGGGGCCAACGTCCTGACTTTC. Residues: CASSMWASGANVLTF.

V gene TRBV5-1 combines with J gene TRBJ2-3, with 8 bases identical to TRBD2. V was pared by 2 bases and J by 0 bases, with 8 bases of the junction left unmatched. Germline CDR1 reads SGHRS; CDR2 reads YFSETQ. This CDR3 has 17 residues. CDR3 coding DNA: TGCGCCAGCAGCTTTGGGAGCGGGAGAGGGAGCACAGATACGCAGTATTTT. This codes for CASSFGSGRGSTDTQYF.

V and J are TRBV7-2 and TRBJ2-3; unclear D gene. V was cut by 5 bases and J by 4 bases, with 7 bases left in between. Germline CDR1 SGHTA, CDR2 FQGNSA. This CDR3 region has 12 residues. Written as DNA, the CDR3 is TGTGCCAGCAGCCCTACCGCAGATACGCAGTATTTT. It is translated as CASSPTADTQYF.

This clone came up once. The V call is TRBV15, the J call TRBJ2-7, with D hard to call. The V end was cut by 0 bases, the J end by 0 bases, with 9 bases between. CDR1 is LNHNV and CDR2 is YYDKDF in the germline V gene (reference sequence). This CDR3 spans 15 amino acids. The CDR3 is CATSRDVQSSYEQYF. CDR3 sequence (DNA): TGTGCCACCAGCAGAGATGTGCAGAGCTCCTACGAGCAGTACTTC.

V usage is TRBV30 and J usage is TRBJ2-1; D might be TRBD2 (5 bases). The V and J ends lost 0 bases and 9 bases respectively, with 9 bases between them. This CDR3 spans 12 amino acids. The germline V gene has CDR1 GTSNPN and CDR2 SVGIG (reference sequence). CDR3 residues: CAWSVTEGEQFF. The CDR3 DNA sequence: TGTGCCTGGAGTGTAACTGAGGGTGAGCAGTTCTTC.

This clone has only one observation. This chain joins TRBV5-8 and TRBJ2-7, with a weak D call TRBD1 (6 bases). Germline-derived CDR1 and CDR2 are SGHTS and YDEGEE. With 4 bases removed from V and 4 bases from J, the gap between germline ends came to 12 bases. This CDR3 is built from 13 residues. The CDR3 region has the DNA TGTGCCAGCAGCCCACAGGGTTTTTACGAGCAGTACTTC. It codes for CASSPQGFYEQYF. The full variable domain, with the rest looked up from reference TRBV5-8 and TRBJ2-7, is EAGVTQSPTHLIKTRGQQATLRCSPISGHTSVYWYQQALGLGLQFLLWYDEGEERNRGNFPPRFSGRQFPNYSSELNVNALELEDSALYLCASSPQGFYEQYFGPGTRLTVT.

The chain joins TRBV19 to TRBJ2-7; D may correspond to TRBD1 or TRBD2 (5 bases each). Germline assignment: CDR1 LNHDA and CDR2 SQIVND (reference sequence). This CDR3 comprises 13 residues. The germline V and J ends were trimmed by 3 bases and 5 bases, with 11 bases remaining between them. The CDR3 region has the DNA TGTGCCAGTAGTATTACCAGGGAGAACGAGCAGTACTTC. Protein sequence: CASSITRENEQYF.

CDR3 loop: CASSGGYRGLETQYF. As DNA, the CDR3 is TGTGCCAGCAGCGGAGGGTACAGGGGGCTAGAGACCCAGTACTTC. The chain carries TRBV7-2 and TRBJ2-5, with TRBD1 matching over 9 bases. Trimming removed 5 bases from V and 4 bases from J; junction bases left unmatched: 8. The CDR3 has 15 amino acids. CDR1 is SGHTA and CDR2 is FQGNSA in the germline V gene.

The chain is built from TRBV5-1 and TRBJ1-5; 8 bases agree with TRBD1. The germline CDR1 and CDR2 sequences are SGHRS and YFSETQ. Trimming at V came to 4 bases and at J to 3 bases, leaving 12 bases not matched to a gene. The CDR3 length is 17 residues. This chain's CDR3 is CASSPTGVTGNNQPQHF. The CDR3 nucleotides read TGCGCCAGCAGCCCGACAGGGGTGACAGGTAACAATCAGCCCCAGCATTTT. The full variable domain, completed using reference TRBV5-1 and TRBJ1-5, is KAGVTQTPRYLIKTRGQQVTLSCSPISGHRSVSWYQQTPGQGLQFLFEYFSETQRNKGNFPGRFSGRQFSNSRSEMNVSTLELGDSALYLCASSPTGVTGNNQPQHFGDGTRLSIL.